The present TCR beta chain was sequenced within a study of shared clonotypes between healthy human individuals. This clone was counted a single time. Its antigen is still unknown. The authors ran the assay at deep level. Original analysis: With immunoSEQ giving junction-only sequences and no quality scores, filtering differed. TCRdb's copy holds only in-frame clones and misses some; the assay was immunoSEQ multiplex PCR. Clone size and the V and J calls come from that table; the DNA yielded D and trimming. The sample consists of millions of clones, just over 90% of them appearing once. Findings of the study overall: Sequencing depth was expected to influence donor clonotype sharing. Non-shared clonotypes displayed generation probabilities falling below those of clonotypes present in all four donors.

Germline V gene sequence: CDR1 MNHNS, CDR2 SASEGT. The V end lost 3 bases, the J end lost 5 bases, and 14 bases lay between the germline ends. There are 15 residues in the CDR3. The naive CD8 fraction comprised CD45RO-negative cells positively selected for CCR7 and excluded terminally differentiated effector memory CD45RA+ cells. Input material: naive CD8+ T cells from PBMCs. This sequence joins TRBV6-1 and TRBJ1-5; D is possibly TRBD1 (5 bases). This clonotype was obtained from a man between 18 and 35 years old in good health. Some clones in this sample may be carry-over from other donors' samples. The CDR3 bases are TGTGCCAGCAGTGACCCTGGGGGTGGGTATCAGCCCCAGCATTTT. Protein product: CASSDPGGGYQPQHF.